A single sample is the source of the 6 T cell receptor beta chains below, sequenced in a study of shared clonotypes between healthy human individuals. Produced via immunoSEQ multiplex PCR; TCRdb's table is partial and in-frame only. The sample contains about half a million clones, less than 80% of which appear only once. The sample taken for sequencing was PBMCs. The receptors were gathered from a woman aged 40 to 50 in good health. Some clones in this sample may be carry-over from other donors' samples.

The rearrangement links TRBV2 to TRBJ2-7; D gene unclear. Trimming pared 6 bases from V and 0 bases from J, leaving 12 bases between. The CDR3 sequence is 14 residues long. Germline V CDR1 and CDR2: SNHLY, FYNNEI. The CDR3 DNA reads TGTGCCAGCAGCGTAGACATCCCCTCCTACGAGCAGTACTTC. Translated, it gives CASSVDIPSYEQYF.

J is TRBJ2-2 and V is TRBV19; the match to TRBD2 covers 8 bases. CDR3 length equals 14 residues. The ends lost 7 bases at V and 2 bases at J; junction bases unmatched: 3. From germline, CDR1 is LNHDA and CDR2 SQIVND (reference sequence). The CDR3 sequence: CASTTSGNTGELFF. DNA of the CDR3: TGTGCCAGTACAACTAGCGGAAACACCGGGGAGCTGTTTTTT.

The chain links TRBV6-6 to TRBJ1-3, with TRBD1 as a possible D gene (5 bases). Germline V CDR1 and CDR2: MNHNY, SVGAGI (reference sequence). V was cut by 8 bases and J by 8 bases, with 13 bases left in between. The CDR3 runs 12 residues. The CDR3 DNA sequence: TGTGCCAGCGGGAAAGGGGCTGACACCATATATTTT. The encoded protein is CASGKGADTIYF.

V gene TRBV10-3 combines with J gene TRBJ2-7, with TRBD2 identical over 9 bases. Trimming at V came to 3 bases and at J to 4 bases, leaving 7 bases not matched to a gene. The CDR3 sequence is 15 residues long. Germline V gene sequence: CDR1 ENHRY, CDR2 SYGVKD. CDR3 amino acids: CAISEALAGQYEQYF. The CDR3 region has the DNA TGTGCCATCAGTGAAGCCCTAGCGGGACAATACGAGCAGTACTTC.

The rearrangement joins TRBV2 to TRBJ2-3; 14 nucleotides match TRBD2. V was clipped by 5 bases and J by 5 bases; unmatched bases: 3. In germline, CDR1 is SNHLY, CDR2 FYNNEI. The length of the CDR3 is 15 residues. CDR3: CASSPTSGRGDTQYF. CDR3 coding DNA: TGTGCCAGCAGTCCGACTAGCGGGAGGGGAGATACGCAGTATTTT.

The chain combines TRBV7-9 with TRBJ2-6, with a possible D match to TRBD1 (5 bases). V was pared by 4 bases and J by 0 bases, with 13 bases between. This CDR3 is built from 17 residues. CDR1 SEHNR and CDR2 FQNEAQ come from the germline V gene (reference sequence). DNA for the CDR3: TGTGCCAGCAGCTCCACAGGTCTCACCTCTGGGGCCAACGTCCTGACTTTC. It yields the protein CASSSTGLTSGANVLTF.